Listed here is a single T cell receptor beta chain. Its antigen remains undetermined. Base quality data are lacking; no much larger clone is found one base away. This sample is drawn from a study of response to subunit inactivated influenza vaccine (dated by TCRdb to 2016 to 2019). Background on the whole study: The study used deep quantitative T cell receptor repertoire profiling to track responses to a trivalent subunit inactivated influenza vaccine.

Library preparation employed RT-PCR. The instrument was an Illumina HiSeq 2500. The raw public data were reprocessed by TCRdb itself: fastp quality trimming at Q25, MiXCR clonotype calling, in-frame beta chains only. All rows with the same CDR3 protein become a single entry with the most common DNA and genes. This sample lists over 300,000 distinct CDR3 sequences; about a fifth were detected once. The ten largest account for roughly a tenth of the sample. The germline V gene (reference sequence) yields WNHNN for CDR1 and SYGVQD for CDR2. V has 7 bases trimmed and J has 0 bases trimmed; junction bases matching no gene number 5. The cysteine opens and the phenylalanine closes a CDR3 of 15 amino acids. Left in the record is the CDR3 DNA by itself, 45 bases read in frame from the first base. Broad study findings and their caveats: The authors proposed that each seasonal influenza vaccination may bring in only a limited number of new T cells.

This TCR came from a man between 50 and 75 years old who received an inactivated influenza vaccine. Donor details come from another sample of the same person, matched by shared clones. The starting material was PBMCs from blood, obtained about 19 months after vaccination. This chain is built from TRBV10-1 and TRBJ2-7, with TRBD2 matching 11 junction bases. The nucleotides read TGCGCCAGCACTCCGGGACTAGCGGCCTCCTACGAGCAGTACTTC. It is translated as CASTPGLAASYEQYF.